This T cell receptor beta chain was captured by sequencing in a study of identifying expanded T cells in peripheral blood (dated by TCRdb to between 2019 and 2020). For the study in its entirety: Four technical replicates, made by sequencing separate aliquots from the same pool of genomic DNA, were compared pairwise. Broader findings and caveats from the paper: The beta-binomial model significantly reduced the number of clones called differentially abundant and the false-positive rate across all healthy-donor time intervals. The binomial model flagged about 1.1 differentially abundant clones between technical replicates but 15 to 17 over two weeks and roughly 19 over around 4 weeks. The authors expected that over much longer intervals, such as months to years, biological variance in healthy repertoires might increase even further. Variance in clone template counts between approximately 2-week samples significantly increased with total template count across all healthy donors.

The germline V gene supplies CDR1 SGHAT and CDR2 FQNNGV. V ends up 5 bases short and J 3 bases short, with an unmatched junction base count of 3. The CDR3 covers 13 residues, taking in both the cysteine and the phenylalanine. The only DNA kept is the CDR3, 39 bases in frame from the first base. Of note for this clone: The clone's antigen remains unknown. No clone much larger than this one lies a single base away; base qualities are absent.

TCRbeta CDR3 regions were profiled with the immunoSEQ Assay using bias-controlled multiplex PCR amplification of genomic DNA. As for the authors' bioinformatics: To quantify the absolute abundance of each unique TCRbeta CDR3 region, the sequences were collapsed and filtered. Differential abundance was assessed using a binomial (Fisher-equivalent) model and a beta-binomial model in which time-dependent variance fitted from healthy donors was added. Clones with fewer than 5 combined templates were removed, and a clone was called differentially abundant if the clone's Benjamini-Hochberg FDR was below 0.01. The form v = (b*log(k)+a)^2 was used to model beta-binomial variance as a function of total template count across the two samples. The table was pulled from immuneACCESS by TCRdb, which kept in-frame rearrangements only. Such tables lose some clones; where checked, under half of the loss comes from unresolved V genes, and the rest has no known cause. From that table come the V and J calls and clone size; the DNA was used to work out D and trimming. The sample profile shows 90,000 to 120,000 clones; around 89% of them were found once. The ten largest clones represent about a sixth of the sample.

No immune events such as infections were documented for the healthy donors during the collection period. Healthy-donor blood repertoires served as a training cohort to calibrate time-dependent variance in a beta-binomial model of T-cell clone differential abundance. The training cohort comprised 10 healthy donors, 3 female and 7 male. The donors were between roughly 25 and 65 years old, with an average age of 43 years. Whole blood from each healthy donor was obtained from a commercial supplier and was collected at three time points 2 to 3 weeks apart. For immunosequencing, genomic DNA was extracted from whole blood that had not been sorted.

This clonotype was obtained from a person aged 18 to 75 in good health. Sequences were obtained from blood. The rearranged chain carries TRBV11-2 and TRBJ1-1; TRBD1 lines up with 7 middle nucleotides. The bases read TGTGCCAGCAGCAGGGGGCTGGACACTGAAGCTTTCTTT. It is translated as CASSRGLDTEAFF.